This T cell receptor beta chain was retrieved from a study of blood T cell repertoires in COVID-19. Study context: The United States, Italy and Spain were the sources of the acute and convalescent COVID-19 samples.

From germline, CDR1 is KGHSH and CDR2 LQKENI. This CDR3 is built from 19 residues. The J segment lost 3 bases and the V segment lost 5 bases, leaving 14 bases of the junction unmatched. Seattle enrolled patients during active infection and tracked them longitudinally. Original processing methods: Amplified reference gene primers provided the basis for estimating nucleated cell counts. The table came from immunoSEQ multiplex PCR; TCRdb's copy has only in-frame clones and leaves some out. V, J and clone size are those of that table, while D and trimming were read from the DNA. The data contain hundreds of thousands of clones, 88% of them singletons.

Material for sequencing was peripheral blood. The rearrangement joins TRBV18 to TRBJ2-2; TRBD2 agrees at 11 bases. This TCR came from a woman in her 70s with COVID-19, enrolled during active disease. In nucleotides, the CDR3 is TGTGCCAGCTCAACCCGCGGGACTAGCGGAGCCGGTGACACCGGGGAGCTGTTTTTT. Protein: CASSTRGTSGAGDTGELFF.